This T cell receptor (beta chain) derives from a study of blood T cells in healthy people across ages. Study results and limitations: Unknown donor CMV status possibly confounded expanded clonotype changes.

As concerns this clonotype: Antigen specificity is unknown.

V was trimmed by 3 bases and J by 0 bases, leaving 9 bases between them. Germline CDR1 and CDR2: SQVTM and ANQGSEA. The CDR3 covers 14 residues. Combining a sample-barcoded 5' primer with a J-beta primer mix, a second PCR ran for 7 to 11 cycles. TCRdb independently ran MiXCR on the 5' RACE reads; one entry per CDR3 protein. The sample shows about 800,000 distinct CDR3 sequences, roughly 25% of them seen only once. This sample also appeared in a second study, on T cells of mothers and their children.

This sequence joins TRBV29-1 and TRBJ2-1; possible D gene TRBD2, 5 bases. The source of this sequence is a boy younger than 18 in good health. The sequencing sample was made of blood. The CDR3 region is CSVETTYSYNEQFF. In nucleotides, the CDR3 is TGCAGCGTTGAGACTACCTACTCCTACAATGAGCAGTTCTTC.